Shown below are 26 T cell receptor beta chains from a single sample sequenced in a study of T cell responses to AZD1222 COVID-19 vaccine. Clones were sequenced by immunoSEQ multiplex PCR, and TCRdb holds only the in-frame ones, with some missing. The sample shows approximately 150,000 clones, more than 85% of them seen only once. Specimen: peripheral blood, collected after recovery from COVID-19. The source of these receptors is an adult who had recovered from COVID-19.

The genes are TRBV10-3 and TRBJ2-6, with unresolved D. This CDR3 is 15 amino acids long. From germline, CDR1 is ENHRY and CDR2 SYGVKD. V was clipped by 6 bases and J by 0 bases, with 9 bases between them. DNA for the CDR3: TGTGCCATCAGGAGTGTGGACTCTGGGGCCAACGTCCTGACTTTC. Encoded protein: CAIRSVDSGANVLTF.

The V call is TRBV5-1, the J call TRBJ1-1; D is ambiguous. The CDR3 consists of 13 residues. Germline assignment: CDR1 SGHRS and CDR2 YFSETQ. The V end lost 4 bases, the J end lost 2 bases, and 9 bases lay between the germline ends. This chain's CDR3 is CASSGPINTEAFF. The CDR3 bases are TGCGCCAGCAGCGGTCCCATCAACACTGAAGCTTTCTTT.

The chain employs TRBV5-1 and TRBJ2-1, with 14 positions matching TRBD2. The CDR3 contains 19 residues. CDR1 is SGHRS and CDR2 is YFSETQ in the germline V gene. V dropped 3 bases and J dropped 0; count of bases not matched to a gene: 8. CDR3 protein: CASSYPGLAGVSSYNEQFF. The CDR3 coding sequence is TGCGCCAGCAGCTACCCGGGACTAGCGGGAGTGAGCTCCTACAATGAGCAGTTCTTC.

As concerns this clone: One end of the junction does not line up with germline, which may come from a read error. The CDR3 coding sequence is TGTGCCAGCAGTTGGATCCCGCAGGGTGAGTTAGACTTC. Its protein product is CASSWIPQGELDF. The chain links TRBV27 to TRBJ2-7, with D possibly being TRBD1 (5 bases). Germline V CDR1 and CDR2: MNHEY, SMNVEV (reference sequence). There are 13 residues in the CDR3.

The rearrangement links TRBV28 to TRBJ1-6, with a weak D call TRBD1 (5 bases). Between the trimmed V and J ends, which lost 3 bases and 9 bases, there was a span of 12 bases. There are 14 residues in the CDR3. From germline, CDR1 is MDHEN and CDR2 SYDVKM. The CDR3 here is CASSFRSGTSPLHF. CDR3 coding DNA: TGTGCCAGCAGTTTTCGGTCAGGGACTTCACCCCTCCACTTT.

V gene TRBV11-2 combines with J gene TRBJ2-5; the match to TRBD2 covers 15 bases. This CDR3 has 18 amino acids. Germline CDR1 reads SGHAT; CDR2 reads FQNNGV. The trim removed 5 bases at V and 3 bases at J, leaving 10 bases unmatched. CDR3 DNA sequence: TGTGCCAGCAGCCAATGGACTAGCGGGAGGGTCGGGGAAGAGACCCAGTACTTC. This encodes CASSQWTSGRVGEETQYF.

The rearrangement links TRBV7-9 to TRBJ1-1, with no clear D. CDR1 SEHNR and CDR2 FQNEAQ come from the germline V gene (reference sequence). Trimming cost V 5 bases and J 3 bases, with 13 bases left between them. The CDR3 is 14 amino acids. The CDR3 nucleotides read TGTGCCAGCAGCATTACCGGGCCGGACACTGAAGCTTTCTTT. This translates into CASSITGPDTEAFF.

This clone has only a few counts. The chain couples TRBV7-9 to TRBJ2-7, with D possibly being TRBD1 (6 bases). V lost 1 base and J lost 5, with 18 bases in between. Germline V lookup: CDR1 SEHNR, CDR2 FQNEAQ (reference sequence). CDR3 length: 16 amino acids. CDR3 loop: CASSLGRQVIVDEQYF. The CDR3 DNA reads as TGTGCCAGCAGCTTAGGGAGACAGGTGATTGTTGACGAGCAGTACTTC. Together with reference TRBV7-9 and TRBJ2-7, the CDR3 gives the full variable domain: DTGVSQNPRHKITKRGQNVTFRCDPISEHNRLYWYRQTLGQGPEFLTYFQNEAQLEKSRLLSDRFSAERPKGSFSTLEIQRTEQGDSAMYLCASSLGRQVIVDEQYFGPGTRLTVT.

The chain has TRBV28 and TRBJ1-5, with D maybe TRBD1 (6 bases). V lost 7 bases, J lost 1 base, and 14 bases lay in between. Looked up from germline, CDR1 is MDHEN and CDR2 is SYDVKM. The CDR3 contains 15 residues. The CDR3 reads CASTQGRGSNQPQHF. The CDR3 DNA reads as TGTGCCAGCACCCAGGGCAGGGGAAGCAATCAGCCCCAGCATTTT.

The V and J genes are TRBV10-3 and TRBJ2-3; 8 bases fit TRBD1. The CDR3 is 14 amino acids. Germline CDR1 is ENHRY and CDR2 is SYGVKD. V shed 6 bases and J 6 bases; nucleotides not matched to a gene: 8. CDR3 DNA: TGTGCCATCAGAACAGACAGGGGCCGGGATACGCAGTATTTT. Translation gives CAIRTDRGRDTQYF.

The rearrangement uses TRBV28 and TRBJ2-6; D might be TRBD1 (6 bases). Germline V gene lookup returns CDR1 MDHEN and CDR2 SYDVKM. V lost 5 bases and J lost 4, with 12 bases in between. The CDR3 covers 15 residues. Here the CDR3 reads CASSPPGAGANVLTF. The CDR3 DNA is TGTGCCAGCAGTCCCCCAGGGGCAGGGGCCAACGTCCTGACTTTC.

This clone was detected only a few times. The rearrangement joins TRBV5-8 to TRBJ1-2, with 7 bases matching TRBD1. V lost 0 bases and J lost 2; bases outside the gene matches: 7. This CDR3 contains 16 residues. Germline values: CDR1 SGHTS, CDR2 YDEGEE. Written as DNA, the CDR3 is TGTGCCAGCAGCTTGGAATGGACAGGTCCAAACTATGGCTACACCTTC. This gives the protein CASSLEWTGPNYGYTF.

This clone was recorded many times. V gene TRBV28 combines with J gene TRBJ1-1; TRBD1 is a possible D gene (5 bases). The CDR3 is 15 amino acids. Trimming left V 9 bases short and J 1 base short, with 18 bases between. Looked up from germline, CDR1 is MDHEN and CDR2 is SYDVKM. The CDR3 DNA follows: TGTGCCAGTACGCAGGGCTTTTCGGGGAACACTGAAGCTTTCTTT. It codes for CASTQGFSGNTEAFF. The entire variable domain, with the rest obtained from reference TRBV28 and TRBJ1-1, is as follows: DVKVTQSSRYLVKRTGEKVFLECVQDMDHENMFWYRQDPGLGLRLIYFSYDVKMKEKGDIPEGYSVSREKKERFSLILESASTNQTSMYLCASTQGFSGNTEAFFGQGTRLTVV.

The rearrangement uses TRBV27 and TRBJ2-1, with 13 bases lining up with TRBD2. This CDR3 region has 15 residues. Trimming removed 5 bases from V and 5 bases from J; junction bases left unmatched: 3. Germline V gives CDR1 MNHEY, CDR2 SMNVEV (reference sequence). The CDR3 region has the DNA TGTGCCAGCAGTCCCGGGACTAGCGGGAACAATGAGCAGTTCTTC. Protein product: CASSPGTSGNNEQFF.

About this clone itself: In the same sample, other DNA sequences code for this CDR3. The chain recombines TRBV7-9 with TRBJ1-1; D remains ambiguous. The germline V gene has CDR1 SEHNR and CDR2 FQNEAQ (reference sequence). This CDR3 contains 14 residues. V was trimmed by 1 base and J by 0 bases, leaving 6 bases between them. Here the CDR3 reads CASSLEGLNTEAFF. The CDR3 region has the DNA TGTGCCAGCAGCTTAGAGGGATTGAACACTGAAGCTTTCTTT.

The V and J genes are TRBV7-3 and TRBJ1-1; no firm D call. V was clipped by 2 bases and J by 0 bases, with 4 bases between them. The germline CDR1 and CDR2 sequences are SGHTA and FQGTGA. The CDR3 loop spans 13 amino acids. CDR3 amino acids: CASSLQLNTEAFF. The CDR3 bases are TGTGCCAGCAGCTTACAATTGAACACTGAAGCTTTCTTT.

This clone was observed a single time. The chain carries TRBV6-1 and TRBJ2-7; no clear D. V lost 1 base and J lost 1, with 17 bases in between. CDR1 is MNHNS, CDR2 SASEGT, per germline. The CDR3 runs 17 residues. CDR3 nucleotides: TGTGCCAGCAGTGAAGTACACCAGCGTAGCCTTTCCTACGAGCAGTACTTC. It encodes CASSEVHQRSLSYEQYF.

CDR3 region: CASSRGTGSSGANVLTF. DNA for the CDR3: TGTGCCAGCAGCCGAGGGACAGGGAGCTCTGGGGCCAACGTCCTGACTTTC. V usage is TRBV5-4 and J usage is TRBJ2-6, with 9 bases that match TRBD1. In germline, CDR1 is SGHNT, CDR2 YYREEE (reference sequence). V dropped 4 bases and J dropped 0; count of bases not matched to a gene: 5. The CDR3 totals 17 residues.

This clone was seen just once. The V and J genes are TRBV7-8 and TRBJ1-6, with D perhaps matching TRBD1 (5 bases). This CDR3 has 15 residues. Trimming shortened V by 5 bases and J by 7 bases, and 15 bases separated the two germline ends. CDR1 SGHVS and CDR2 FQNEAQ come from the germline V gene. CDR3 nucleotides: TGTGCCAGCAGCACCCGTCAGGGATCGAATTCACCCCTCCACTTT. Translation gives CASSTRQGSNSPLHF.

The genes are TRBV5-1 and TRBJ2-7; 8 bases agree with TRBD2. Germline V gene data show CDR1 as SGHRS and CDR2 as YFSETQ. The CDR3 length is 17 residues. V was pared by 4 bases and J by 6 bases, with 18 bases of the junction left unmatched. The CDR3 region has the DNA TGCGCCAGCAGCACGACGGATCCGGGACTAGGAGCAGGCGAGCAGTACTTC. It translates to CASSTTDPGLGAGEQYF.

The chain carries TRBV15 and TRBJ2-7; D possibly matches TRBD1 or TRBD2 (5 bases each). The CDR3 is 17 residues long. Germline V gene sequence: CDR1 LNHNV, CDR2 YYDKDF (reference sequence). Trimming removed 0 bases at V and 4 bases at J, with 19 bases between. The CDR3 DNA reads TGTGCCACCAGCAGAGACCCAGAGGAGGAGAGGGGATACGAGCAGTACTTC. Its translation is CATSRDPEEERGYEQYF.

The rearrangement links TRBV21-1 to TRBJ1-2. TRBV21-1 is an annotated pseudogene. The CDR3 length is 18 residues. The CDR3 sequence: CASSKGERPGQGLYGYTF. The CDR3 bases are TGTGCCAGCAGCAAAGGAGAGAGACCGGGGCAGGGACTATATGGCTACACCTTC.

As for this clone: A junction end diverges from the germline sequence, so it may reflect a read error. The chain links TRBV28 to TRBJ2-7, with D tentatively TRBD1 or TRBD2 (5 bases each). The CDR3 extends over 12 amino acids. From germline, CDR1 is MDHEN and CDR2 SYDVKM. As DNA, the CDR3 is TGTGCCAGCAGCACCCCCGACAGCCGGGGCGACTTC. Translated, it gives CASSTPDSRGDF.

The chain recombines TRBV5-5 with TRBJ1-2; possible D gene TRBD1, 6 bases. Germline loops: CDR1 SGHKS, CDR2 YYEKEE (reference sequence). Between the trimmed V and J ends, which lost 0 bases and 0 bases, there was a span of 12 bases. The CDR3 sequence is 16 residues long. The CDR3 coding sequence is TGTGCCAGCAGCTTGGTGCAGGGGATATCTAACTATGGCTACACCTTC. Protein product: CASSLVQGISNYGYTF.

This clone has a single count. CDR3 sequence: CASSKLFKGKSRANVLTF. CDR3 coding DNA: TGTGCCAGCAGCAAGCTATTCAAAGGTAAAAGTCGGGCCAACGTCCTGACTTTC. The chain employs TRBV4-2 and TRBJ2-6; no definite D call. This CDR3 comprises 18 residues. Germline V CDR1 and CDR2: LGHNA, YNFKEQ. V was shortened by 5 bases and J by 5 bases, with 22 bases between the two germline ends.

CDR3 bases: TGTGCCAGCAAGACCCCCTGGGACACTGAAGCTTTCTTT. Translating gives CASKTPWDTEAFF. This chain links TRBV12-3 or TRBV12-4 with TRBJ1-1; D unclear. V was clipped by 7 bases and J by 3 bases, with 12 bases between them. This CDR3 region has 13 residues.